This TCR beta chain was profiled in a study of beta chain features in type 1 diabetes. About the research overall: There were about 110,000,000 sorted cells examined across all samples.

With respect to this clone: What it binds is unknown.

CDR3 size: 14 residues. Trimming left V 3 bases short and J 4 bases short, with 12 bases between. Germline V CDR1 and CDR2: ENHRY, SYGVKD. Study results and limitations: Highly expressing activated T cells could be over-counted with a cDNA template.

Isolated RNA was reverse transcribed in full, so expressed TCRB transcripts were sequenced. Roughly 3.6 million reads per sample were averaged for naive, central memory and regulatory samples. Assay: immunoSEQ multiplex PCR; the TCRdb copy retains only in-frame clones and omits some. The sample holds some 270,000 clones, roughly 14% seen once. Sequences were obtained from naive CD4+ T cells from blood. The clonotype comes from a woman aged 40-49 years in good health. The chain is built from TRBV10-3 and TRBJ2-5, with a weak D call TRBD1 (5 bases). CDR3 coding DNA: TGTGCCATCAGTGACGGCAGGGAAGGAGAGACCCAGTACTTC. It translates to CAISDGREGETQYF.